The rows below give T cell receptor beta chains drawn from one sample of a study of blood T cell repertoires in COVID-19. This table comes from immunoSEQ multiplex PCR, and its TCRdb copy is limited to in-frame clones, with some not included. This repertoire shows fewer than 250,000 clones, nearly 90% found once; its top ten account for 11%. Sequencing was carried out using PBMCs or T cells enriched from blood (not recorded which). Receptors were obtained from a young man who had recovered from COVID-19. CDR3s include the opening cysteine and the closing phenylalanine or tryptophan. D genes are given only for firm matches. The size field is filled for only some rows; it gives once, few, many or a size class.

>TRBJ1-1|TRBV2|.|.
TGTGCCAGCAGTGCCGGGGAGAACACTGAAGCTTTCTTT
CASSAGENTEAFF
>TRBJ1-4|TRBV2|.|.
TGTGCCAGCTCCCCCTCCAGGGATGAAAAACTGTTTTTT
CASSPSRDEKLFF
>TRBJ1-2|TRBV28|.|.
TGTGCCAGCAGTACAGGTCGGCTTGGCTACACCTTC
CASSTGRLGYTF
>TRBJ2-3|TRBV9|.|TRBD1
TGTGCCAGCAGCGCGCGGCAGGGGGCCACAGATACGCAGTATTTT
CASSARQGATDTQYF
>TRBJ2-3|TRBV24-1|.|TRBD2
TGTGCCACAGCGGGGGGGTCAGATACGCAGTATTTT
CATAGGSDTQYF
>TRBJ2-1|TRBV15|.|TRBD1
TGTGCCACCAGCAGAGATCTAGGGACAGGGGACAATGAGCAGTTCTTC
CATSRDLGTGDNEQFF
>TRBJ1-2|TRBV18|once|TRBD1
TGTGCCAGCTCACCACCGGGACAGCAAAACTATGGCTACACCTTC
CASSPPGQQNYGYTF
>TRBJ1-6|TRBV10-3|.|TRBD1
TGTGCCAGCCGGGACAGGGGAAATTCACCCCTCCACTTT
CASRDRGNSPLHF
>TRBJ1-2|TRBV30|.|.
TGTGCCTGGAGTCCGGGACTCACCTTC
CAWSPGLTF
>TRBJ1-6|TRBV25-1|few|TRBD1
TGTGCCAGCAGTGAATGGAGGGACAGGGGGCGCTGGCCTTCACCCCTCCACTTT
CASSEWRDRGRWPSPLHF
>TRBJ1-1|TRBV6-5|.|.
TGTGCCAGCAGTTATATCGGGATCACTGAAGCTTTCTTT
CASSYIGITEAFF
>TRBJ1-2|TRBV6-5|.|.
TGTGCCAGCAGTTATATCGGGACAAAGACCTATGGCTACACCTTC
CASSYIGTKTYGYTF
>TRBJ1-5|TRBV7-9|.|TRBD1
TGTGCCAGCAGCTGGGCAGGGGGGTTTCAGCCCCAGCATTTT
CASSWAGGFQPQHF
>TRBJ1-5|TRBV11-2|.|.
TGTGCCAGCAGCTTGTCGGTTAGCAATCAGCCCCAGCATTTT
CASSLSVSNQPQHF
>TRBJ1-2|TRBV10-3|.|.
TGTGCCATCAGTGAGTCTCGACAAGTTATTAACTATGGCTACACCTTC
CAISESRQVINYGYTF
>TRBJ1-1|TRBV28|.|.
TGTGCCAGCAGTCCCGACCCAGGAAAGAACACTGAAGCTTTCTTT
CASSPDPGKNTEAFF
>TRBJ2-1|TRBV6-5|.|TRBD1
TGTGCCAGCGGACAGGGGTACTCCGCCAATGAGCAGTTCTTC
CASGQGYSANEQFF
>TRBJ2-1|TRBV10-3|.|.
TGTGCCATCAGCAGGGGCCGGGACAATGAGCAGTTCTTC
CAISRGRDNEQFF
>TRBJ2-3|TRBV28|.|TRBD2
TGTGCCAGCAGCCACATAGCGGGAGGGCCCTTGGGCACAGATACGCAGTATTTT
CASSHIAGGPLGTDTQYF
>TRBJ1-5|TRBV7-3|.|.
TGTGCCAGCAGCTTAACGGGCCAGAGCAATCAGCCCCAGCATTTT
CASSLTGQSNQPQHF
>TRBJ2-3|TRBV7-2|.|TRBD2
TGTGCCAGCAGCCCCCCTGGGGGGCTAGCGGGAGGAGATACGCAGTATTTT
CASSPPGGLAGGDTQYF
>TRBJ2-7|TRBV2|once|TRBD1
TGTGCCAGCAGCCGGGACAGGGTTTCCGAGCAGTACTTC
CASSRDRVSEQYF
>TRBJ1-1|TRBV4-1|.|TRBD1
TGCGCCAGCAGCCTGCACAGGACAGGCAACACTGAAGCTTTCTTT
CASSLHRTGNTEAFF
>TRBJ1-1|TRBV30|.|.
TGTGCCTGGAGTTTACAGGGCGGTTACACTGAAGCTTTCTTT
CAWSLQGGYTEAFF
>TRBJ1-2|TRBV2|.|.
TGTGCCAGCAGTGAATGGTCCCAGGGAGGTGGCTACACCTTC
CASSEWSQGGGYTF
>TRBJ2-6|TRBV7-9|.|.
TGTGCCAGCAGCTTCCCTTCGGGGGCCAACGTCCTGACTTTC
CASSFPSGANVLTF
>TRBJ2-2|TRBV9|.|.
TGTGCCAGCAGCGTAGATGGGGGGTACACCGGGGAGCTGTTTTTT
CASSVDGGYTGELFF
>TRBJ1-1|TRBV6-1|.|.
TGTGCCAGCAGTGAATCGGGGGGGGACACTGAAGCTTTCTTT
CASSESGGDTEAFF
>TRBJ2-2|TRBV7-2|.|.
TGTGCCAGCAGCTTAGTACAGGGAACCGGGGAGCTGTTTTTT
CASSLVQGTGELFF
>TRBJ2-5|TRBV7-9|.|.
TGTGCCAGCAGCAGCGCGGTGGCCCATCCCCCGCGGGAGACCCAGTACTTC
CASSSAVAHPPRETQYF
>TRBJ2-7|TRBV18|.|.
TGTGCCAGCTCACCGCCGGTTCTCGCGTACGAGCAGTACTTC
CASSPPVLAYEQYF
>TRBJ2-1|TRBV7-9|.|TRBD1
TGTGCCAGCAGCTTCCGGGACAGGGTTTACAATGAGCAGTTCTTC
CASSFRDRVYNEQFF
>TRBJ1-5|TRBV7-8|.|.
TGTGCCAGCAGCTTGCGGAGGCTGGCAGGTGATCAGCCCCAGCATTTT
CASSLRRLAGDQPQHF
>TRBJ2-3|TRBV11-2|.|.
TGTGCCAGCAGCATCGGTGGAGATACGCAGTATTTT
CASSIGGDTQYF
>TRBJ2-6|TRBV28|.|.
TGTGCCAGCAGTTTAGGGGCATCAGGGGCCAACGTCCTGACTTTC
CASSLGASGANVLTF
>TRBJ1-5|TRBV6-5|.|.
TGTGCCAGCGCGAGGGTTAGCAATCAGCCCCAGCATTTT
CASARVSNQPQHF
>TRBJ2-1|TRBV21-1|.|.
TGTGCCAGCTCGGCGGGTTACTACAATGAGCAGTTCTTC
CASSAGYYNEQFF
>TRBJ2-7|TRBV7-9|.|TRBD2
TGTGCCAGCAGCTTAAGCGGGGGGCCCAACGAGCAGTACTTC
CASSLSGGPNEQYF
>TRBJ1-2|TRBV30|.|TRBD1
TGTGCCTGGAGTGGGACAGGGGAGGATGGCTACACCTTC
CAWSGTGEDGYTF
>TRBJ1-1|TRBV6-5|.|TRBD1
TGTGCCAGTAAGGAGGTCAGGGGGCATGGCACTGAAGCTTTCTTT
CASKEVRGHGTEAFF
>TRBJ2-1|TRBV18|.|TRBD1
TGTGCCAGCTCACCTCAGTGGACAGGGGAGGGCAATGAGCAGTTCTTC
CASSPQWTGEGNEQFF
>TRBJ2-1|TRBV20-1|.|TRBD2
TGCAGTGCTACTGAACTCGGGACTAGCGGGGGGAAGGATGAGCAGTTCTTC
CSATELGTSGGKDEQFF
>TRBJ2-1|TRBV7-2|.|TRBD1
TGTGCCAGCAGCTTAGGGGGGACAGGGGTAAACAATGAGCAGTTCTTC
CASSLGGTGVNNEQFF
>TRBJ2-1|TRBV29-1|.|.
TGCAGCGGTACTGGGGGGAATGAGCAGTTCTTC
CSGTGGNEQFF
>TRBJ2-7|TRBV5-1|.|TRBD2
TGCGCCAGCAGCAGGGCTAGCGGATCCTACTACGAGCAGTACTTC
CASSRASGSYYEQYF
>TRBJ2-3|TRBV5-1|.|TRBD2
TGCGCCAGCAGCGGGTCTAGCGGGAGTACCCCAGATACGCAGTATTTT
CASSGSSGSTPDTQYF
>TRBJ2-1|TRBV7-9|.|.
TGTGCCAGCACGGGGGCAGGGTACTACAATGAGCAGTTCTTC
CASTGAGYYNEQFF
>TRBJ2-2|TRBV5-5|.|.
TGTGCCAGCAGCGCGGAGGGGGCGCTGGCCGGGGAGCTGTTTTTT
CASSAEGALAGELFF
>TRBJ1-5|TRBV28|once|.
TGTGCCAGCAGTTTCGCACAGGTCTATAGCAATCAGCCCCAGCATTTT
CASSFAQVYSNQPQHF
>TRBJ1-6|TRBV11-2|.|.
TGTGCCAGCAGCCCCGACAGCTACCGATATAATTCACCCCTCCACTTT
CASSPDSYRYNSPLHF
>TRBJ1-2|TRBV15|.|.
TGTGCCACCAGCTTGACCACCGCCGCGTTCCGGGTAGACTATGGCTACACCTTC
CATSLTTAAFRVDYGYTF
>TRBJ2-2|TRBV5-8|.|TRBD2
TGTGCCAGCAGCTTTTCAGCGGGGGGGCCAACCGGGGAGCTGTTTTTT
CASSFSAGGPTGELFF
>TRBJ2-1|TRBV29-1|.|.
TGCAGCCTAATAGCGTCGAGCTCCTACAATGAGCAGTTCTTC
CSLIASSSYNEQFF